These 15 T cell receptor beta chains were sequenced from one sample in a study of response to subunit inactivated influenza vaccine. TCRdb re-called the RT-PCR reads through MiXCR, storing one row per CDR3 protein. Of about 800,000 distinct CDR3 sequences in the sample, approximately 21% are singletons; the top ten hold 10%. Sample: PBMCs from blood, taken around 5 days after vaccination. The receptors originated from a man aged 50 or older who received an inactivated influenza vaccine.

V usage is TRBV5-1 and J usage is TRBJ1-4; 8 nucleotides align to TRBD1. V was pared by 4 bases and J by 0 bases, with 5 bases of the junction left unmatched. Germline V gene lookup returns CDR1 SGHRS and CDR2 YFSETQ. The CDR3 is made up of 16 amino acids. The CDR3 DNA reads TGCGCCAGCAGCACGGGACAGGTTTCAACTAATGAAAAACTGTTTTTT. This codes for CASSTGQVSTNEKLFF.

This clonotype was seen only a few times. V usage is TRBV7-9 and J usage is TRBJ2-2; 8 nucleotides agree with TRBD1. The trim removed 6 bases at V and 4 bases at J, leaving 13 bases unmatched. Germline V gives CDR1 SEHNR, CDR2 FQNEAQ (reference sequence). The CDR3 runs 17 residues. The CDR3 DNA reads TGTGCCAGCAGTTCTAACCAGGGGGCGCGGTTCACCGGGGAGCTGTTTTTT. The encoded protein is CASSSNQGARFTGELFF.

This clonotype has only a few counts. The CDR3 reads CASRDSLNTGELFF. CDR3 bases: TGTGCCAGCAGAGACAGCCTGAACACCGGGGAGCTGTTTTTT. This chain links TRBV6-1 with TRBJ2-2; D is possibly TRBD1 (5 bases). This CDR3 contains 14 residues. Trimming stripped 6 bases from V and 1 base from J, with 9 bases between. Germline values: CDR1 MNHNS, CDR2 SASEGT.

This clonotype was recorded only once. V gene TRBV7-9 combines with J gene TRBJ1-1, with TRBD1 as a possible D gene (5 bases). Trimming pared 5 bases from V and 3 bases from J, leaving 13 bases between. Germline values: CDR1 SEHNR, CDR2 FQNEAQ (reference sequence). The CDR3 loop spans 14 amino acids. The CDR3 DNA follows: TGTGCCAGCAGCCAAGACAGTTGGGACACTGAAGCTTTCTTT. It yields the protein CASSQDSWDTEAFF.

This chain joins TRBV2 and TRBJ2-3; 10 nucleotides agree with TRBD2. Germline CDR1 and CDR2: SNHLY and FYNNEI. With 6 bases clipped from V and 0 bases from J, the junction kept 9 bases outside the gene matches. The CDR3 has 17 residues. CDR3 in amino acids: CASSLAGEGISTDTQYF. Written as DNA, the CDR3 is TGTGCCAGCAGCCTAGCGGGAGAGGGGATTAGCACAGATACGCAGTATTTT.

The chain employs TRBV5-1 and TRBJ1-1, with TRBD1 matching 7 bases. This CDR3 is 14 amino acids long. V dropped 4 bases and J dropped 6; count of bases not matched to a gene: 9. Germline V gene sequence: CDR1 SGHRS, CDR2 YFSETQ. The CDR3 loop is CASSLGQDGSEAFF. CDR3 coding DNA: TGCGCCAGCAGCCTAGGACAGGATGGCTCTGAAGCTTTCTTT.

This clonotype was seen only a few times. This chain links TRBV20-1 with TRBJ2-3; TRBD1 matches at 12 bases. The CDR3 covers 19 residues. The germline V gene encodes CDR1 DFQATT and CDR2 SNEGSKA (reference sequence). V gave up 6 bases and J gave up 1 base; unmatched junction bases: 17. The DNA of the CDR3 is TGCAGTGCGAGAAACTCCCCGGGACAGGGGGCGCAGGGCACAGATACGCAGTATTTT. It is translated as CSARNSPGQGAQGTDTQYF.

The sample holds a few counts of this clonotype. This rearrangement joins TRBV29-1 to TRBJ2-1; TRBD2 aligns across 11 bases. This CDR3 spans 13 amino acids. CDR1 SQVTM and CDR2 ANQGSEA come from the germline V gene. J lost 10 bases, V lost 8 bases, and 10 bases had no gene match. CDR3 in DNA: TGCAGCCCCAACCTATTAGCGGGAGGGGAGCAGTTCTTC. Translation gives CSPNLLAGGEQFF.

Notes on this clonotype: At one of its ends the junction is not consistent with the germline gene, which may arise from a read error. CDR3 protein: CASSSLTGLYSNQPKHF. In DNA, the CDR3 is TGTGCCAGCAGCTCTCTAACAGGACTTTATAGCAATCAGCCCAAGCATTTT. The V and J genes are TRBV5-6 and TRBJ1-5; possibly TRBD1 for D (5 bases). The CDR3 is 17 residues long. CDR1 and CDR2 (germline): SGHDT, YYEEEE.

The V call is TRBV12-3 or TRBV12-4, the J call TRBJ1-4; D might be TRBD1 (6 bases). The CDR3 has 15 amino acids. Trimming took 4 bases from V and 4 from J, leaving 13 bases between them. In nucleotides, the CDR3 is TGTGCCAGCAGTTCCTACAGGGACCTTAATGAAAAACTGTTTTTT. Its translation is CASSSYRDLNEKLFF.

J is TRBJ1-1 and V is TRBV7-9; the D gene is possibly TRBD1 (5 bases). This CDR3 comprises 15 residues. Trimming took off 0 bases at V and 3 bases at J, with 11 bases between the two ends. Germline values: CDR1 SEHNR, CDR2 FQNEAQ (reference sequence). The DNA of the CDR3 is TGTGCCAGCAGCTTAGCTTCCGGGGCGGACACTGAAGCTTTCTTT. Its translation: CASSLASGADTEAFF.

This clonotype was picked up many times. Here the CDR3 reads CASSSSGSARSSYNEQFF. CDR3 nucleotide sequence: TGTGCCAGCAGCTCAAGCGGGAGCGCACGGAGCTCCTACAATGAGCAGTTCTTC. The chain carries TRBV28 and TRBJ2-1; 8 bases agree with TRBD2. There are 18 residues in the CDR3. Unmatched junction bases numbered 13, after V lost 6 bases and J lost 0 bases. Germline lookup yields CDR1 MDHEN and CDR2 SYDVKM. Using reference TRBV28 and TRBJ2-1 for the parts outside the CDR3, the full variable domain is DVKVTQSSRYLVKRTGEKVFLECVQDMDHENMFWYRQDPGLGLRLIYFSYDVKMKEKGDIPEGYSVSREKKERFSLILESASTNQTSMYLCASSSSGSARSSYNEQFFGPGTRLTVL.

This clonotype was seen a handful of times. This rearrangement joins TRBV12-3 or TRBV12-4 to TRBJ1-6, with no clear D. The CDR3 has 13 amino acids. Trimming cost V 7 bases and J 9 bases, with 13 bases left between them. CDR3 DNA sequence: TGTGCCAGCAAGCCCCAGCCCGGTTCACCCCTCCACTTT. Amino acids: CASKPQPGSPLHF.

V and J are TRBV15 and TRBJ2-6; D is unresolved. The V end lost 5 bases, the J end lost 2 bases, and 16 bases lay between the germline ends. The CDR3 runs 17 residues. Germline V gene sequence: CDR1 LNHNV, CDR2 YYDKDF (reference sequence). The CDR3, as DNA: TGTGCCACCAGCCTAATTCAAATCAGTACTGGGGCCAACGTCCTGACTTTC. It translates to CATSLIQISTGANVLTF.

The chain employs TRBV5-1 and TRBJ2-2; D tentatively fits TRBD1 or TRBD2 (6 bases each). Trimming removed 2 bases at V and 2 bases at J, with 10 bases between. This CDR3 region has 15 residues. CDR1 and CDR2 from the germline V gene are SGHRS and YFSETQ. The CDR3 protein is CASSLKGGNTGELFF. The CDR3 nucleotides read TGCGCCAGCAGCTTAAAGGGGGGTAACACCGGGGAGCTGTTTTTT.